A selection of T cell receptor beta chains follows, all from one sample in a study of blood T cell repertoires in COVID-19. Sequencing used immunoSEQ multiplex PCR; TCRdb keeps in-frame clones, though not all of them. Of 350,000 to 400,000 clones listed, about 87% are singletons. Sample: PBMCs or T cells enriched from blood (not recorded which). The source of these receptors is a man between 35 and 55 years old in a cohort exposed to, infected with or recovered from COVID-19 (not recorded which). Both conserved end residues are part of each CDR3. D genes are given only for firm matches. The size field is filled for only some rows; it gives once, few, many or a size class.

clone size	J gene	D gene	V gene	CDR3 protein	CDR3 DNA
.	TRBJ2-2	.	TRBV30	CAWSNRVDGELFF	TGTGCCTGGAGTAACAGGGTGGACGGGGAGCTGTTTTTT
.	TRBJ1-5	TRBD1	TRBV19	CASSNRGDQPQHF	TGTGCCAGTAGTAACAGGGGTGATCAGCCCCAGCATTTT
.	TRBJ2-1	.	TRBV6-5	CASRANGDYNEQFF	TGTGCCAGCAGAGCCAACGGGGACTACAATGAGCAGTTCTTC
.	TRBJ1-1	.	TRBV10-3	CAISSMNTEAFF	TGTGCCATCAGTTCCATGAACACTGAAGCTTTCTTT
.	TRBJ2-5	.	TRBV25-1	CASSEYNREETQYF	TGTGCCAGCAGTGAATATAACAGGGAAGAGACCCAGTACTTC
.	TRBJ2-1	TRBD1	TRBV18	CASSLNDRGRYNEQFF	TGTGCCAGCTCGTTGAATGACAGGGGAAGATACAATGAGCAGTTCTTC
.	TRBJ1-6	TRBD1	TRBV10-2	CASSASPLTGGGDSPLHF	TGCGCCAGCAGTGCCTCACCCCTGACAGGGGGCGGTGATTCACCCCTCCACTTT
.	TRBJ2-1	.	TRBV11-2	CASSLRTSSSYNEQFF	TGTGCCAGCAGCTTGAGGACTTCAAGCTCCTACAATGAGCAGTTCTTC
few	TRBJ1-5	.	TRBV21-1	CASSKGWVRIPRDQPQHF	TGTGCCAGCAGCAAAGGTTGGGTGAGGATCCCCAGGGATCAGCCCCAGCATTTT
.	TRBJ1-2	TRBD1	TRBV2	CASRDGQGPYGYTF	TGTGCCAGCAGGGATGGACAGGGACCCTATGGCTACACCTTC
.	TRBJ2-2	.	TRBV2	CASTEDSGELFF	TGTGCCAGCACCGAGGACAGCGGGGAGCTGTTTTTT
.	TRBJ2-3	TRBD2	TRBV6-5	CASSQTSGSSDTQYF	TGTGCCAGCAGCCAGACTAGCGGGAGCTCAGATACGCAGTATTTT
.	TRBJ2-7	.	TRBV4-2	CASSHADSYEQYF	TGTGCCAGCAGCCACGCGGACTCCTACGAGCAGTACTTC
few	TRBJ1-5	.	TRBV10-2	CASSNQGNQPQHF	TGCGCCAGCAGTAACCAGGGAAATCAGCCCCAGCATTTT
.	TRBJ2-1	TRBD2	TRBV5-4	CASSLTASGYNEQFF	TGTGCCAGCAGCTTGACGGCTAGCGGATACAATGAGCAGTTCTTC
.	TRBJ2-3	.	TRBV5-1	CASSLGAGPSTDTQYF	TGCGCCAGCAGCTTGGGGGCTGGCCCTAGCACAGATACGCAGTATTTT
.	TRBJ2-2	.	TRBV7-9	CASSLGATQTNTGELFF	TGTGCCAGCAGCTTAGGGGCGACGCAGACGAACACCGGGGAGCTGTTTTTT
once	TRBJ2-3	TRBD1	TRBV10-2	CASSLGQGTTDTQYF	TGCGCCAGCAGTCTAGGACAGGGCACCACAGATACGCAGTATTTT
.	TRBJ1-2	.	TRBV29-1	CSVEKLGAVYGYTF	TGCAGCGTTGAGAAGCTTGGGGCTGTCTATGGCTACACCTTC
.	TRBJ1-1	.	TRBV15	CATSRDKPEAFF	TGTGCCACCAGCAGAGATAAGCCAGAAGCTTTCTTT
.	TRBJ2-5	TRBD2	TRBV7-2	CASSPPAVAGSETQYF	TGTGCCAGCAGCCCCCCCGCGGTAGCGGGATCAGAGACCCAGTACTTC
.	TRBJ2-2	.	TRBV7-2	CASSPRTANTGELFF	TGTGCCAGCAGCCCTCGGACAGCGAACACCGGGGAGCTGTTTTTT
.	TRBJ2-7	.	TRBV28	CASSFLGGQDSYEQYF	TGTGCCAGCAGTTTCTTAGGGGGACAAGACTCCTACGAGCAGTACTTC
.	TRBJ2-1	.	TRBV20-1	CSASPSAYNEQFF	TGCAGTGCTAGTCCTAGCGCCTACAATGAGCAGTTCTTC
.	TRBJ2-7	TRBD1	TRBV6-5	CASSVVGTGRNEQYF	TGTGCCAGCAGCGTAGTGGGGACAGGGAGGAACGAGCAGTACTTC
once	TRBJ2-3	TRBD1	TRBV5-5	CASSPGTGIGTDTQYF	TGTGCCAGCAGCCCGGGGACAGGGATTGGCACAGATACGCAGTATTTT
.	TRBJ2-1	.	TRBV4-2	CASSQLGGANSYNEQFF	TGTGCCAGCAGCCAACTTGGTGGTGCGAACTCCTACAATGAGCAGTTCTTC
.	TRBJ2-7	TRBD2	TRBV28	CASTPPVWREFEQYF	TGTGCCAGCACCCCTCCGGTTTGGCGGGAGTTTGAGCAGTACTTC
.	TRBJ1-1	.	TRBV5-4	CASRTRENTEAFF	TGTGCCAGCAGGACACGGGAGAACACTGAAGCTTTCTTT
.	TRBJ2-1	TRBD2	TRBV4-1	CASSQPPASSGSSHNEQFF	TGCGCCAGCAGCCAACCCCCGGCGTCTAGCGGGAGTTCCCACAATGAGCAGTTCTTC
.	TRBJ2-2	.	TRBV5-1	CASSLDRPNTGELFF	TGCGCCAGCAGCTTGGACAGGCCCAACACCGGGGAGCTGTTTTTT
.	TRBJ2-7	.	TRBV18	CASSPSRGSSSYEQYF	TGTGCCAGCTCACCATCGAGAGGGTCCTCCTCCTACGAGCAGTACTTC
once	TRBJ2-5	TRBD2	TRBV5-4	CASSLGGRDQETQYF	TGTGCCAGCAGCTTGGGGGGGAGGGACCAAGAGACCCAGTACTTC
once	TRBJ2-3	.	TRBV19	CATSLQSDTQYF	TGTGCCACCTCCCTCCAGTCCGATACGCAGTATTTT
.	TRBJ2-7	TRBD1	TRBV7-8	CASSAPGTGSYEQYF	TGTGCCAGCAGCGCACCCGGGACAGGATCCTACGAGCAGTACTTC
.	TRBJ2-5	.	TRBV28	CASSTLGGLETQYF	TGTGCCAGCAGTACCCTGGGGGGGCTGGAGACCCAGTACTTC
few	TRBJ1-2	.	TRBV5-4	CASSLPAGVGYTF	TGTGCCAGCAGCTTGCCGGCAGGGGTTGGCTACACCTTC
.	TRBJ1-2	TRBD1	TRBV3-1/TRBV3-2	CATRQGRNGYTF	TGTGCCACCCGACAGGGTAGGAATGGCTACACCTTC
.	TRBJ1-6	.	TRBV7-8	CASSPQQGQNSPLHF	TGTGCCAGCAGCCCGCAACAGGGACAAAATTCACCCCTCCACTTT
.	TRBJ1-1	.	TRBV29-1	CSVGSLGQPGSFSLNTEAFF	TGCAGCGTTGGTTCTTTGGGGCAGCCGGGCAGTTTCTCCTTGAACACTGAAGCTTTCTTT
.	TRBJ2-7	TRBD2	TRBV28	CASSAMIAGGSYEQYF	TGTGCCAGCAGTGCAATGATAGCGGGAGGATCCTACGAGCAGTACTTC
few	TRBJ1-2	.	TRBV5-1	CASSLLTGTYGYTF	TGCGCCAGCAGCTTACTAACAGGGACATATGGCTACACCTTC
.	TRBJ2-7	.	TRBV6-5	CASSSDTYEQYF	TGTGCCAGCAGCTCGGACACATACGAGCAGTACTTC
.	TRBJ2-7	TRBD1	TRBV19	CASPPSGGQGLYEQYF	TGTGCCAGCCCCCCTTCTGGGGGACAGGGGCTCTACGAGCAGTACTTC
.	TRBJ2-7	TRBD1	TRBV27	CASSSRGEQYF	TGTGCCAGCAGTTCCAGGGGGGAGCAGTACTTC
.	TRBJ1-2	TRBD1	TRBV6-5	CASSYQQGIGYTF	TGTGCCAGCAGCTACCAACAGGGGATAGGCTACACCTTC
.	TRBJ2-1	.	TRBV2	CASSERSSYNEQFF	TGTGCCAGCAGTGAGCGGAGCTCCTACAATGAGCAGTTCTTC
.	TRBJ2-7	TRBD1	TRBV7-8	CASRKQGAQSDEQYF	TGTGCCAGCAGGAAACAGGGGGCGCAGTCGGACGAGCAGTACTTC
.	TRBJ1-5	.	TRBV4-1	CASSPFIGLNQPQHF	TGCGCCAGCAGCCCCTTCATAGGACTTAATCAGCCCCAGCATTTT
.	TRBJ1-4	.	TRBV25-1	CASSDGLKTNEKLFF	TGTGCCAGCAGTGACGGACTCAAAACTAATGAAAAACTGTTTTTT